These 21 T cell receptor beta chains were all obtained from the same sample, sequenced in a study of cytomegalovirus exposure and HLA in healthy donors. PCR amplification relied on 60 Vbeta primers (plus 13 Jbeta primers). The assay was immunoSEQ multiplex PCR, and TCRdb's table has in-frame clones only and misses some. The sample records around 100,000 clones, 76% being singletons. The sequenced sample consisted of PBMCs. All receptors derive from a woman between 45 and 65 years old in good health and CMV-seropositive.

The gene calls are TRBV4-2 and TRBJ2-7, with 9 positions matching TRBD2. The length of the CDR3 is 17 residues. The J segment lost 4 bases and the V segment lost 4 bases, leaving 14 bases of the junction unmatched. Looked up from germline, CDR1 is LGHNA and CDR2 is YNFKEQ. The CDR3 DNA reads TGTGCCAGCAGCCCAGAACTCCGCGGGGGGGCCCAATACGAGCAGTACTTC. Its translation: CASSPELRGGAQYEQYF.

The chain employs TRBV5-1 and TRBJ1-2, with 8 bases identical to TRBD1. The CDR3 sequence is 16 residues long. After removal of 1 base from V and 4 bases from J, the junction contained 9 bases not matched to a gene. Germline V lookup: CDR1 SGHRS, CDR2 YFSETQ. The CDR3 sequence is CASSLFRPGGFYGYTF. As DNA, the CDR3 is TGCGCCAGCAGCTTGTTTAGGCCAGGGGGCTTCTATGGCTACACCTTC.

V usage is TRBV30 and J usage is TRBJ1-2; a weak D match, TRBD1 (6 bases). The CDR3 is 13 residues long. CDR1 GTSNPN and CDR2 SVGIG come from the germline V gene (reference sequence). In DNA, the CDR3 is TGTGCGGGGACATCCGGTCCGGGGACTGGCTACACCTTC. Its translation is CAGTSGPGTGYTF.

The rearrangement links TRBV7-6 to TRBJ1-1, with 8 bases aligning to TRBD1. The junction had 9 bases not matched to a gene; V was cut back by 3 bases and J by 0 bases. Germline V gene data show CDR1 as SGHVS and CDR2 as FNYEAQ. The CDR3 loop spans 17 amino acids. CDR3 DNA: TGTGCCAGCAGCTTTAAGGGGCAGGGGGCGGTGAACACTGAAGCTTTCTTT. Its protein is CASSFKGQGAVNTEAFF.

V gene TRBV12-5 combines with J gene TRBJ1-2; unclear D gene. The ends were cut back, 3 bases at V and 0 bases at J, with 8 bases in the middle. CDR1 is LGHNT and CDR2 is FRNRAP in the germline V gene. This CDR3 is 14 amino acids long. The CDR3 DNA sequence: TGTGCTAGTGGTTTACTCAAAGCTAACTATGGCTACACCTTC. It yields the protein CASGLLKANYGYTF.

The chain is built from TRBV9 and TRBJ2-6; 7 positions match TRBD1. From germline, CDR1 is SGDLS and CDR2 YYNGEE. The V segment lost 2 bases and the J segment 0 bases; nucleotides outside the gene matches: 8. The CDR3 totals 18 residues. Here the CDR3 DNA reads TGTGCCAGCAGCGTCGGGACAGAGGGTCGCTCTGGGGCCAACGTCCTGACTTTC. Residues: CASSVGTEGRSGANVLTF.

This chain uses TRBV6-5 with TRBJ1-2; the D gene is possibly TRBD1 (5 bases). Germline V gives CDR1 MNHEY, CDR2 SVGAGI. V lost 1 base to trimming and J lost 8 bases, with 11 bases between them. The CDR3 covers 13 residues. CDR3 coding DNA: TGTGCCAGCAGTTACTACCCAGGGAAAGGCTACACCTTC. Its translation is CASSYYPGKGYTF.

The chain uses TRBV27 and TRBJ2-3; the match to TRBD2 covers 9 bases. The CDR3 has 16 residues. The V and J ends lost 2 bases and 2 bases, in that order; junction bases with no gene match: 5. Germline CDR1 MNHEY, CDR2 SMNVEV (reference sequence). This CDR3 is CASSLLAGSPTDTQYF. The CDR3 region has the DNA TGTGCCAGCAGTTTACTAGCGGGGTCCCCCACAGATACGCAGTATTTT.

The V call is TRBV25-1, the J call TRBJ2-4, with D possibly matching TRBD2 (5 bases). The length of the CDR3 is 16 residues. Trimming left V 1 base short and J 3 bases short, with 13 bases between. Germline-derived CDR1 and CDR2 are MGHDK and SYGVNS. This chain's CDR3 is CASSESERAGKNIQYF. In DNA, the CDR3 is TGTGCCAGCAGTGAATCTGAAAGGGCGGGCAAAAACATTCAGTACTTC. Together with reference TRBV25-1 and TRBJ2-4, the CDR3 gives the full variable domain: EADIYQTPRYLVIGTGKKITLECSQTMGHDKMYWYQQDPGMELHLIHYSYGVNSTEKGDLSSESTVSRIRTEHFPLTLESARPSHTSQYLCASSESERAGKNIQYFGAGTRLSVL.

The V and J genes are TRBV5-1 and TRBJ2-7; D not certain. Trimming removed 2 bases at V and 4 bases at J, with 7 bases between. The CDR3 runs 12 residues. Per germline, CDR1 SGHRS and CDR2 YFSETQ. The CDR3: CASSFSSYEQYF. Written as DNA, the CDR3 is TGCGCCAGCAGCTTTTCCAGTTACGAGCAGTACTTC.

The rearrangement joins TRBV7-9 to TRBJ2-2; 7 positions agree with TRBD2. The CDR3 is made up of 15 amino acids. Germline CDR1 and CDR2: SEHNR and FQNEAQ (reference sequence). J was trimmed by 1 base and V by 5 bases; bases with no gene match: 4. This CDR3 reads CASSEGGVNTGELFF. CDR3 DNA: TGTGCCAGCAGCGAGGGAGGGGTGAACACCGGGGAGCTGTTTTTT.

The J gene is TRBJ1-4, the V gene TRBV5-1; 7 bases agree with TRBD1. J gave up 6 bases and V 4 bases, and 9 bases lay outside the gene matches. In germline, CDR1 is SGHRS, CDR2 YFSETQ. The CDR3 has 15 amino acids. The CDR3 DNA reads TGCGCCAGCAGCCTGACAGGGTCGAATTATGAAAAACTGTTTTTT. Translation: CASSLTGSNYEKLFF.

The J gene is TRBJ2-1, the V gene TRBV25-1, with 10 bases identical to TRBD2. Germline-derived CDR1 and CDR2 are MGHDK and SYGVNS. This CDR3 contains 14 residues. Losses at the gene ends were 7 bases for V and 3 bases for J; bases not matched to a gene: 3. The CDR3 here is CASTLAGVYNEQFF. Here the CDR3 DNA reads TGTGCCAGCACCCTAGCGGGAGTCTACAATGAGCAGTTCTTC.

This clone was seen once. The chain uses TRBV10-2 and TRBJ2-3; 9 bases map to TRBD2. Germline CDR1 and CDR2: WSHSY and SAAADI. V dropped 7 bases and J dropped 0; count of bases not matched to a gene: 11. This CDR3 has 17 amino acids. CDR3 residues: CASMDRASGVSTDTQYF. DNA of the CDR3: TGCGCCAGCATGGATAGGGCTAGCGGGGTTAGCACAGATACGCAGTATTTT.

The rearrangement uses TRBV2 and TRBJ1-1; tentatively, D is TRBD1 (5 bases). V was cut by 4 bases and J by 4 bases, with 13 bases left in between. The CDR3 has 14 amino acids. Germline V CDR1 and CDR2: SNHLY, FYNNEI. In DNA form, the CDR3 reads TGTGCCAGCAGTGTTGGGGGGTTCAGCACTGAAGCTTTCTTT. Translated: CASSVGGFSTEAFF.

As DNA, the CDR3 is TGTGCCAGCAGCTCCGGGACAGATAATTCACCCCTCCACTTT. It yields the protein CASSSGTDNSPLHF. J is TRBJ1-6 and V is TRBV13; TRBD1 aligns across 7 bases. Germline V gene data show CDR1 as PRHDT and CDR2 as FYEKMQ (reference sequence). V lost 4 bases, J lost 5 bases, and 2 bases stayed unmatched. CDR3 length: 14 residues. Looking up the rest from reference TRBV13 and TRBJ1-6 gives the full variable domain: AAGVIQSPRHLIKEKRETATLKCYPIPRHDTVYWYQQGPGQDPQFLISFYEKMQSDKGSIPDRFSAQQFSDYHSELNMSSLELGDSALYFCASSSGTDNSPLHFGNGTRLTVT.

The chain recombines TRBV18 with TRBJ1-5; D is uncertain. The germline V and J ends were trimmed by 0 bases and 5 bases, with 11 bases remaining between them. The CDR3 contains 15 residues. Germline CDR1 KGHSH, CDR2 LQKENI. The CDR3 spells CASSPPEQSYQPQHF. The CDR3, as DNA: TGTGCCAGCTCACCACCCGAACAGTCCTATCAGCCCCAGCATTTT.

This clone was observed a single time. The chain joins TRBV7-9 to TRBJ2-5; TRBD1 matches 7 bases. The CDR3 spans 14 residues. Germline V CDR1 and CDR2: SEHNR, FQNEAQ (reference sequence). Losses at the gene ends were 5 bases for V and 5 bases for J; bases not matched to a gene: 8. The CDR3 protein is CASSPGQDGETQYF. The CDR3 nucleotides are TGTGCCAGCAGCCCCGGACAGGATGGGGAGACCCAGTACTTC.

This chain links TRBV19 with TRBJ1-1; TRBD1 matches 11 bases. Germline trimming cut 3 bases from V and 0 bases from J; bases unmatched to any gene: 6. CDR3 length equals 17 residues. The germline CDR1 and CDR2 sequences are LNHDA and SQIVND (reference sequence). CDR3 DNA: TGTGCCAGTAGTATCCGCGGGACAGGGGGGATGAACACTGAAGCTTTCTTT. It codes for CASSIRGTGGMNTEAFF. Looking up the rest from reference TRBV19 and TRBJ1-1 gives the full variable domain: DGGITQSPKYLFRKEGQNVTLSCEQNLNHDAMYWYRQDPGQGLRLIYYSQIVNDFQKGDIAEGYSVSREKKESFPLTVTSAQKNPTAFYLCASSIRGTGGMNTEAFFGQGTRLTVV.

This clone was seen more than once but under ten times. This chain uses TRBV6-1 with TRBJ2-2, with 11 bases lining up with TRBD1. V trimming: 5 bases; J trimming: 5 bases; junction bases outside the gene matches: 4. This CDR3 spans 15 amino acids. Germline V gene lookup returns CDR1 MNHNS and CDR2 SASEGT. The CDR3 sequence is CASSKGQGVTGELFF. For the CDR3, the DNA is TGTGCCAGCAGTAAGGGACAGGGGGTAACCGGGGAGCTGTTTTTT.

The chain combines TRBV11-2 with TRBJ2-2, with 15 nucleotides matching TRBD2. V lost 6 bases and J lost 4; bases outside the gene matches: 6. CDR3 size: 17 residues. In germline, CDR1 is SGHAT, CDR2 FQNNGV. The CDR3 sequence is CASRGLAGGISTGELFF. CDR3 bases: TGTGCCAGCAGAGGACTAGCGGGGGGGATCTCCACCGGGGAGCTGTTTTTT.